This T cell receptor (beta chain) was sequenced for a study of T cells in Graves' hyperthyroidism and ophthalmopathy. Uncontrolled infection, other autoimmune disease, pregnancy or lactation excluded patients. Blood dates from first hyperthyroidism diagnosis, before any ophthalmopathy symptoms. The CDR3 loop spans 13 amino acids. V was pared by 10 bases and J by 1 base, with 13 bases between. In germline, CDR1 is MNHNS, CDR2 SASEGT. This clonotype was counted many times. Authors of the study amplified TCR beta CDR3 regions from RNA transcripts. Primed by the HTBI set, a first-round RT-PCR was run on the TCR CDR3. TCRdb reanalysed the multiplex PCR reads using MiXCR and keeps one entry per CDR3 protein. The sample consists of some 300,000 distinct CDR3 sequences, 13% of them appearing once.

The clonotype originates from a woman aged 25 to 39 with Graves' hyperthyroidism that later progressed to Graves' ophthalmopathy. The chain is built from TRBV6-1 and TRBJ2-5; D not certain. Specimen: blood. The CDR3 sequence is CATMRRRQETQYF. The CDR3 DNA sequence: TGTGCCACCATGCGGCGGCGCCAAGAGACCCAGTACTTC.